This record covers a single T cell receptor beta chain. Original analysis: The assay estimated nucleated cells by amplifying reference gene primers. The method was immunoSEQ multiplex PCR; TCRdb's version includes in-frame clones alone and lacks a portion of them. The V and J calls and clone size come from that table; D and trimming were worked out from the DNA. The table shows about 120,000 clones, with under 75% occurring only once. This sample was included in a study of blood T cell repertoires in COVID-19. The wider study: Researchers got acute and convalescent COVID-19 samples from the United States, Italy and Spain. The analysed material was cDNA or gDNA that came from T cells, B-cell-depleted T cells, or PBMCs.

This CDR3 region has 13 residues. Trimming took off 8 bases at V and 8 bases at J, with 21 bases between the two ends. The germline V gene encodes CDR1 SQVTM and CDR2 ANQGSEA. The V gene is TRBV29-1, the J gene TRBJ1-2; possible D gene TRBD1, 5 bases. Sequenced: peripheral blood. This receptor was obtained from a woman aged 55-75 years with acute or convalescent COVID-19. CDR3 protein: CSFIGGGNLGYTF. The CDR3 DNA reads TGCAGCTTCATCGGGGGGGGTAATCTCGGCTACACCTTC.